This TCR beta chain is drawn from a study of blood T cell repertoires in COVID-19 (dated by TCRdb to 2019 to 2021). About the investigation overall: The collaborator samples originated in the United States, Italy and Spain and spanned the acute and convalescent phases of COVID-19. HLA class I and class II types, where available, came from metadata supplied by the sample provider rather than from assay-based typing. The samples were drawn from the first 160 participants of the ongoing ImmuneRACE study and from 1,254 subjects provided by 6 global collaborators. Subjects who had been exposed to COVID-19, were actively infected with it, or had recovered from it provided the deeply sampled blood TCRbeta repertoires that made up the dataset. The prospective study material was composed of cDNA or gDNA derived from T cells, B-cell-depleted T cells, or PBMCs. A de-identified subject ID, COVID-19 status, age in years and sex were almost always included in the sample metadata. A freely available public database, intended as a resource for researchers studying the immune response to SARS-CoV-2, is where the repertoires were released. The full study reports these points: The quantity of clinical and demographic metadata differed by source and by participant and was supplied without curation.

Participants in the prospective study were enrolled through a virtual design, were aged roughly 18 to 100 years, and lived in 20 to 30 United States geographic areas. In the prospective study, participants were assigned to cohorts based on the clinical history participants reported in a screening survey and a study questionnaire. Mobile phlebotomists in the prospective study collected whole blood, serum and a nasopharyngeal or oropharyngeal swab from every participant. Prospective study participants could optionally give additional blood draws and questionnaires over a roughly 2-month period. Before DNA extraction, blood samples from the prospective study were shipped at room temperature or frozen. Note on this clone: Its antigen is still unknown. No base-level quality is on record; no much larger clone is a single base apart.

Here V drops 5 bases and J drops 2 bases, and the junction holds 21 bases not matched to any gene. Including the terminal cysteine and phenylalanine, the CDR3 comprises 19 residues. Only the CDR3 portion is preserved as DNA: 57 bases, with reading frame beginning at the first base. Reading the germline V gene (reference sequence) gives CDR1 MNHEY and CDR2 SMNVEV. TCRbeta CDR3 regions were amplified from genomic DNA using the immunoSEQ Assay, a bias-controlled multiplex PCR. As for the authors' bioinformatics: Nucleated cell counts per sample were estimated from amplification of reference gene primers within the assay. To quantify the absolute abundance of each unique TCRbeta CDR3 rearrangement, sequence reads were collapsed and filtered. For each sample, productive Simpson clonality was calculated as the square root of Simpson's diversity index over productive rearrangements. Sourced from immuneACCESS, this table was stored by TCRdb with only in-frame sequences that have V and J called. A share of the clones is absent; for the studies checked, an unresolved V gene accounts for under half, and the remainder has no known explanation. For V, J and clone size, that table is used; D and trimming come from the DNA. The sample table lists roughly 300,000 clones, 80% to 90% of them with a count of one. The top ten constitute about 4.2% of the sample.

The material sequenced was PBMCs or T cells enriched from blood (not recorded which). The receptor comes from a middle-aged woman with acute COVID-19. The V and J genes are TRBV27 and TRBJ2-7; TRBD1 agrees with 7 junctional bases. This receptor carries the CDR3 CASSIYRDRTSERPYEQYF. The nucleotides are TGTGCCAGCAGTATATACCGGGACAGAACTTCTGAGAGACCCTACGAGCAGTACTTC.